This TCR beta chain is from a study of cytomegalovirus exposure and HLA in healthy donors. In nominal health when sampled, donors likely had unrecorded immune exposures nonetheless. A single count supports this clone. In germline, CDR1 is SEHNR, CDR2 FQNEAQ (reference sequence). The CDR3 sequence is 17 residues long. Trimming pared 1 base from V and 8 bases from J, leaving 21 bases between. PCR used 60 Vbeta primers and 13 Jbeta primers. Assay: immunoSEQ multiplex PCR; the TCRdb copy retains only in-frame clones and omits some. The table lists 150,000 to 190,000 clones, 82% of them singletons. The clonotype comes from a woman in her 50s in good health and CMV-seropositive. The sequencing input was PBMCs. The gene calls are TRBV7-9 and TRBJ2-1; TRBD2 might be the D (5 bases). DNA of the CDR3: TGTGCCAGCAGCTTAGTAAGGCCCCGGCTAGCAGTAGATGAGCAGTTCTTC. It is translated as CASSLVRPRLAVDEQFF.